One sample yielded the 30 T cell receptor beta chains listed below, sequenced in a study of blood T cell repertoires in COVID-19 (dated by TCRdb to the early 2020s). Library generation was performed with the immunoSEQ multiplex PCR assay. TCRdb carries this immuneACCESS record with in-frame sequences only. Its versions omit some clonotypes, under half of them owing to an unresolved V gene in the studies checked, with the rest unexplained. Within this sample are more than 200,000 clones, with roughly 84% of them counted one time only. Together, the top ten hold around 26% of the sample. Sequencing input: peripheral blood. The receptors shown here come from a man aged 35-49 years with acute or convalescent COVID-19.

The CDR3 nucleotides are TGTGCCAGCAGTGGACCGGACAGGGGGCAATTTGGCTACACCTTC. Translating gives CASSGPDRGQFGYTF. The V and J genes are TRBV6-2 or TRBV6-3 and TRBJ1-2, with TRBD1 identical over 11 bases. Germline V gene sequence: CDR1 MNHEY, CDR2 SVGEGT. V was clipped by 5 bases and J by 7 bases; unmatched bases: 9. The CDR3 sequence is 15 residues long.

Only a few counts were recorded for this clone. CDR3 nucleotides: TGTGCCTGGAGTTCGCGCCATAGGAGGCAGTATTTT. Translated: CAWSSRHRRQYF. The chain joins TRBV30 to TRBJ2-3; D is unclear. This CDR3 region has 12 residues. Germline CDR1 GTSNPN, CDR2 SVGIG (reference sequence). The V end was cut by 2 bases, the J end by 11 bases, with 14 bases between.

This rearrangement joins TRBV2 to TRBJ2-4; 10 bases map to TRBD2. The junction had 14 bases not matched to a gene; V was cut back by 6 bases and J by 6 bases. This CDR3 has 17 residues. CDR1 and CDR2 (germline): SNHLY, FYNNEI. The CDR3 coding sequence is TGTGCCAGCAGCCCATCTCTAGCGGGAGCGGGCGGAAACATTCAGTACTTC. It yields the protein CASSPSLAGAGGNIQYF.

This rearrangement joins TRBV11-3 to TRBJ2-3; 7 positions agree with TRBD1. V shed 5 bases and J 2 bases; nucleotides not matched to a gene: 10. Germline CDR1 is SGHNT and CDR2 is YENEEA. This CDR3 comprises 16 residues. As DNA, the CDR3 is TGTGCCAGCAGCCGTCGAGGGACAGCTGACACAGATACGCAGTATTTT. Protein: CASSRRGTADTDTQYF. The whole variable domain, filled in from reference TRBV11-3 and TRBJ2-3, reads EAGVVQSPRYKIIEKKQPVAFWCNPISGHNTLYWYLQNLGQGPELLIRYENEEAVDDSQLPKDRFSAERLKGVDSTLKIQPAELGDSAVYLCASSRRGTADTDTQYFGPGTRLTVL.

The chain joins TRBV19 to TRBJ1-5; weak D call: TRBD1 (6 bases). Germline values: CDR1 LNHDA, CDR2 SQIVND (reference sequence). The CDR3 is made up of 14 amino acids. Between the trimmed V and J ends, which lost 7 bases and 2 bases, there was a span of 12 bases. CDR3 nucleotides: TGTGCCAGTACCCCGGGGGGCGGCAATCAGCCCCAGCATTTT. As protein: CASTPGGGNQPQHF.

The CDR3, as DNA: TGTGCCAGGGGACAACCTGGAAACACCATATATTTT. Protein sequence: CARGQPGNTIYF. V gene TRBV21-1 combines with J gene TRBJ1-3; the table's D gene call, TRBD1, was not cross checked with the DNA. TRBV21-1 is a documented pseudogene. This CDR3 region has 12 residues.

In its sample, this clone was seen a few times. CDR3 amino acids: CASSSTGALETQYF. Here the CDR3 DNA reads TGTGCCAGCAGCTCAACAGGGGCGTTAGAGACCCAGTACTTC. The V and J genes are TRBV5-6 and TRBJ2-5; TRBD1 matches at 7 bases. The CDR3 consists of 14 residues. Losses at the gene ends were 3 bases for V and 4 bases for J; bases not matched to a gene: 6. Germline V gives CDR1 SGHDT, CDR2 YYEEEE.

The V and J genes are TRBV7-3 and TRBJ2-7, with 7 bases that match TRBD2. Germline assignment: CDR1 SGHTA and CDR2 FQGTGA. The J segment lost 2 bases and the V segment lost 2 bases, leaving 6 bases of the junction unmatched. This CDR3 region has 15 residues. CDR3 in DNA: TGTGCCAGCAGCTTATTACTAGCGCCAACCTACGAGCAGTACTTC. It yields the protein CASSLLLAPTYEQYF.

The chain employs TRBV21-1 and TRBJ2-7; the table gives TRBD2 as D, unverified against the DNA. TRBV21-1 is tagged as a pseudogene. This CDR3 spans 14 amino acids. This CDR3 is CARNTSGRAFEQYF. The CDR3 region has the DNA TGTGCCAGAAACACTAGCGGGAGGGCCTTCGAGCAGTACTTC.

The chain carries TRBV20-1 and TRBJ1-5; TRBD1 aligns across 12 bases. Trimming removed 3 bases from V and 7 bases from J; junction bases left unmatched: 7. The CDR3 covers 15 residues. Looked up from germline, CDR1 is DFQATT and CDR2 is SNEGSKA (reference sequence). The CDR3 protein is CSASGDRGLGQPQHF. In DNA, the CDR3 is TGCAGTGCTAGTGGGGACAGGGGGCTTGGGCAGCCCCAGCATTTT.

The chain joins TRBV7-2 to TRBJ2-3; D possibly corresponds to TRBD2 (5 bases). Germline loops: CDR1 SGHTA, CDR2 FQGNSA. CDR3 length: 15 residues. V was trimmed by 2 bases and J by 2 bases, leaving 11 bases between them. CDR3 residues: CASSLIRGLTDTQYF. The CDR3 bases are TGTGCCAGCAGCTTAATACGGGGTCTCACAGATACGCAGTATTTT.

The chain is built from TRBV19 and TRBJ2-7; tentatively, D is TRBD1 (7 bases). Germline V gene data show CDR1 as LNHDA and CDR2 as SQIVND (reference sequence). CDR3 length: 13 residues. Between the trimmed V and J ends, which lost 2 bases and 7 bases, there was a span of 12 bases. The CDR3 DNA reads as TGTGCCAGTAGTATAATACCAGGGGGGGAGCAGTACTTC. Translated, it gives CASSIIPGGEQYF. Variable domain in full (rest from reference TRBV19 and TRBJ2-7): DGGITQSPKYLFRKEGQNVTLSCEQNLNHDAMYWYRQDPGQGLRLIYYSQIVNDFQKGDIAEGYSVSREKKESFPLTVTSAQKNPTAFYLCASSIIPGGEQYFGPGTRLTVT.

The rearrangement uses TRBV25-1 and TRBJ2-1; TRBD1 aligns across 10 bases. This CDR3 is 15 amino acids long. J lost 9 bases, V lost 6 bases, and 11 bases had no gene match. Germline CDR1 MGHDK, CDR2 SYGVNS. The CDR3 reads CASRGLGTGVIEQFF. The CDR3 nucleotides read TGTGCCAGCAGGGGATTGGGGACAGGGGTCATTGAGCAGTTCTTC.

The rearrangement joins TRBV11-2 to TRBJ1-2; 10 bases are shared with TRBD1. After removal of 5 bases from V and 12 bases from J, the junction contained 6 bases not matched to a gene. Per germline, CDR1 SGHAT and CDR2 FQNNGV. The CDR3 length is 12 residues. DNA for the CDR3: TGTGCCAGCAGCCTAGGACAGGGGGGGGACACCTTC. Translated: CASSLGQGGDTF.

This clone was seen only a few times. V gene TRBV4-2 combines with J gene TRBJ1-4; TRBD1 agrees at 10 bases. The CDR3 spans 16 residues. V lost 2 bases to trimming and J lost 10 bases; unmatched junction nucleotides: 10. CDR1 and CDR2 (germline): LGHNA, YNFKEQ. CDR3 DNA sequence: TGTGCCAGCAGCCAATCCCCCGGGACAGGGGACGGAAAACTGTTTTTT. Its protein product is CASSQSPGTGDGKLFF.

V usage is TRBV19 and J usage is TRBJ1-2, with a possible D match to TRBD1 (6 bases). The CDR3 is 13 residues long. Germline CDR1 is LNHDA and CDR2 is SQIVND (reference sequence). The V and J ends lost 7 bases and 2 bases respectively, with 11 bases between them. The chain's CDR3 is CASTDTGNYGYTF. Here the CDR3 DNA reads TGTGCCAGTACCGATACAGGGAACTATGGCTACACCTTC.

The chain uses TRBV30 and TRBJ2-2; TRBD2 agrees at 10 bases. V lost 4 bases, J lost 7 bases, and 6 bases stayed unmatched. Germline CDR1 and CDR2: GTSNPN and SVGIG (reference sequence). The CDR3 has 14 amino acids. Here the CDR3 reads CAWKGTSVVGELFF. CDR3 sequence (DNA): TGTGCCTGGAAAGGGACTAGCGTGGTCGGGGAGCTGTTTTTT.

V and J are TRBV15 and TRBJ2-5, with D possibly being TRBD1 (6 bases). The germline V gene encodes CDR1 LNHNV and CDR2 YYDKDF (reference sequence). The V end was cut by 3 bases, the J end by 1 base, with 12 bases between. The CDR3 is 15 residues long. The CDR3: CATSREFRGQETQYF. DNA of the CDR3: TGTGCCACCAGCAGGGAATTCAGGGGCCAAGAGACCCAGTACTTC.

The gene calls are TRBV27 and TRBJ2-7; D ambiguous. The CDR3 covers 13 residues. CDR1 and CDR2 (germline): MNHEY, SMNVEV (reference sequence). The ends were cut back, 0 bases at V and 5 bases at J, with 8 bases in the middle. DNA of the CDR3: TGTGCCAGCAGTTTATCACCAGTCCACGAGCAGTACTTC. Translated, it gives CASSLSPVHEQYF.

The V gene is TRBV6-2 or TRBV6-3, the J gene TRBJ2-3; 8 nucleotides agree with TRBD2. With 2 bases clipped from V and 7 bases from J, the junction kept 8 bases outside the gene matches. The germline CDR1 and CDR2 sequences are MNHEY and SVGEGT. The CDR3 sequence is 15 residues long. The CDR3 is CASSYGAGVGNTQYF. In DNA, the CDR3 is TGTGCCAGCAGTTACGGAGCGGGAGTGGGAAATACGCAGTATTTT.

The genes are TRBV11-2 and TRBJ2-7; D gene uncertain. Between the trimmed V and J ends, which lost 3 bases and 2 bases, there was a span of 8 bases. This CDR3 has 13 residues. Germline V gene lookup returns CDR1 SGHAT and CDR2 FQNNGV. The CDR3 sequence: CASSFASTYEQYF. The CDR3 DNA reads as TGTGCCAGCAGCTTCGCGTCCACCTACGAGCAGTACTTC.

This clone was observed a handful of times. The rearrangement links TRBV2 to TRBJ1-4; 7 bases agree with TRBD1. V lost 2 bases to trimming and J lost 5 bases; unmatched junction nucleotides: 2. Germline V gene lookup returns CDR1 SNHLY and CDR2 FYNNEI. The CDR3 loop spans 14 amino acids. The CDR3 DNA sequence: TGTGCCAGCAGTGAACAGGGGGGAAATGAAAAACTGTTTTTT. Protein: CASSEQGGNEKLFF.

A note on this clone: A much larger clone differs from this one at a single base, so this may be a read error. The V gene is TRBV3-1 (or the pseudogene TRBV3-2), the J gene TRBJ2-3; 11 bases align to TRBD2. Germline CDR1 and CDR2: LGHDT and YNNKEL (reference sequence). The CDR3 has 15 residues. With 6 bases clipped from V and 0 bases from J, the junction kept 2 bases outside the gene matches. Written as DNA, the CDR3 is TGTGCCAGCAGTCGGACTAGCGGGAGCACAGATACGCAGTATTTT. Protein product: CASSRTSGSTDTQYF.

The chain uses TRBV27 and TRBJ1-2; D uncertain. The CDR3 runs to 15 residues. Germline V gene sequence: CDR1 MNHEY, CDR2 SMNVEV (reference sequence). With 6 bases removed from V and 4 bases from J, the gap between germline ends came to 18 bases. The CDR3 DNA follows: TGTGCCAGCAGAGCGAGGCGGGATGTGGGCTATGGCTACACCTTC. Encoded protein: CASRARRDVGYGYTF.

The V call is TRBV7-2, the J call TRBJ1-1; 7 nucleotides line up with TRBD1. The length of the CDR3 is 14 residues. After removal of 5 bases from V and 8 bases from J, the junction contained 11 bases not matched to a gene. Per the germline V gene, CDR1 is SGHTA and CDR2 is FQGNSA. In nucleotides, the CDR3 is TGTGCCAGCAGCGCAGACAGGGTAGCTCGAGAAGCTTTCTTT. It yields the protein CASSADRVAREAFF.

V gene TRBV7-9 combines with J gene TRBJ2-7; D call uncertain. This CDR3 region has 12 residues. V was cut by 4 bases and J by 6 bases, with 10 bases left in between. The germline V gene encodes CDR1 SEHNR and CDR2 FQNEAQ (reference sequence). As DNA, the CDR3 is TGTGCCAGCAGCTCGAGTCGCGGCGAGCAGTACTTC. Its translation is CASSSSRGEQYF.

The table lists this clone with a few counts. The chain couples TRBV5-4 to TRBJ1-2, with 9 bases matching TRBD1. Germline assignment: CDR1 SGHNT and CDR2 YYREEE (reference sequence). The J segment lost 6 bases and the V segment lost 3 bases, leaving 6 bases of the junction unmatched. CDR3 length equals 14 residues. CDR3 region: CASSWGGTGNGYTF. The DNA of the CDR3 is TGTGCCAGCAGCTGGGGTGGGACAGGGAATGGCTACACCTTC.

V usage is TRBV5-1 and J usage is TRBJ2-4, with 9 bases fitting TRBD1. The CDR3 extends over 13 amino acids. J was trimmed by 12 bases and V by 4 bases; bases with no gene match: 8. Germline V gives CDR1 SGHRS, CDR2 YFSETQ. In nucleotides, the CDR3 is TGCGCCAGCAGCCTGGGGGACAGGGCGCCTCAGTACTTC. It translates to CASSLGDRAPQYF.

V and J are TRBV7-2 and TRBJ2-1; D may be TRBD1 (5 bases). The CDR3 extends over 15 amino acids. The germline CDR1 and CDR2 sequences are SGHTA and FQGNSA. V dropped 3 bases and J dropped 8 bases, with 17 bases sitting between them. In nucleotides, the CDR3 is TGTGCCAGCAGCTTTAGGGCAGGGAATTTCTATGAGCAGTTCTTC. It yields the protein CASSFRAGNFYEQFF.

This chain joins TRBV7-9 and TRBJ1-1; D possibly corresponds to TRBD1 (5 bases). The germline gives CDR1 SEHNR, CDR2 FQNEAQ (reference sequence). Trimming pared 7 bases from V and 0 bases from J, leaving 18 bases between. CDR3 length: 16 residues. The CDR3 nucleotides read TGTGCCAGCATCATAGGGCGGGGCGACATGAACACTGAAGCTTTCTTT. It is translated as CASIIGRGDMNTEAFF. The full variable domain, completed using reference TRBV7-9 and TRBJ1-1, is DTGVSQNPRHKITKRGQNVTFRCDPISEHNRLYWYRQTLGQGPEFLTYFQNEAQLEKSRLLSDRFSAERPKGSFSTLEIQRTEQGDSAMYLCASIIGRGDMNTEAFFGQGTRLTVV.